The clone carrying this TCR beta chain has just one count. CDR1 and CDR2 from the germline V gene are SNHLY and FYNNEI. Unmatched junction bases numbered 13, after V lost 4 bases and J lost 5 bases. The CDR3 length is 17 residues. This entry is derived from a study of blood T cell repertoires in COVID-19. Study background: Sources were T cells, B-cell-depleted T cells, or PBMCs; the material itself was cDNA or gDNA.

The assay was immunoSEQ multiplex PCR, and TCRdb's table has in-frame clones only and misses some. This table has 30,000 to 40,000 clones, about 83% appearing once. Sequenced material: peripheral blood. The sequence came from a man aged 50 to 59 with acute or convalescent COVID-19. The chain combines TRBV2 with TRBJ2-1; 8 bases match TRBD2. The CDR3 DNA is TGTGCCAGCAGTGGCAGCGGGAGCAGTAGGTCAAACAATGAGCAGTTCTTC. Translating gives CASSGSGSSRSNNEQFF.